The T cell receptor (beta chain) described here comes from a study of shared clonotypes between healthy human individuals. The CDR3 runs to 16 residues. The J segment lost 10 bases and the V segment lost 4 bases, leaving 12 bases of the junction unmatched. Germline V gene data show CDR1 as SEHNR and CDR2 as FQNEAQ (reference sequence). This table comes from immunoSEQ multiplex PCR, and its TCRdb copy is limited to in-frame clones, with some not included. This table holds about 2 million clones, about 95% found once. CD8 cells regarded as naive lacked CD45RO, were positively chosen for CCR7, and omitted terminally differentiated effector memory CD45RA+ cells.

Sample: naive CD8+ T cells sorted from blood. This sequence was found in a man younger than 35 in good health. The V gene is TRBV7-9, the J gene TRBJ1-6; 8 bases match TRBD1. CDR3 sequence reads: CASSYLGNRGASPLHF. CDR3 in DNA: TGTGCCAGCAGCTATTTGGGAAACAGGGGGGCCTCACCCCTCCACTTT.